This TCR beta chain came from a study of cytomegalovirus exposure and HLA in healthy donors. With regard to this clone: As yet, its antigen is unknown.

With V trimmed by 1 base and J by 1 base, 3 bases remained unmatched. Per the germline V gene, CDR1 is LGHNA and CDR2 is YSLEER. The CDR3 covers 16 residues. The data were produced by immunoSEQ multiplex PCR, yet TCRdb's version contains in-frame clones alone and is incomplete. This table holds more than 95,000 clones, approximately 90% found once. Study-wide results and caveats: The study flagged around 160 TCR beta chains as cytomegalovirus-associated. Diagnosis of cytomegalovirus status made by the classifier reportedly showed high specificity and sensitivity. Most sequenced TCRs were rare (though some public TCRs occurred in many donors).

The rearrangement joins TRBV4-3 to TRBJ2-2, with 7 bases aligning to TRBD1. This TCR derives from a woman between 18 and 29 years old in good health and CMV-seronegative. The sample was PBMCs. In DNA, the CDR3 is TGCGCCAGCAGCCAAGGGACAGGTGTGAACACCGGGGAGCTGTTTTTT. Its translation: CASSQGTGVNTGELFF.